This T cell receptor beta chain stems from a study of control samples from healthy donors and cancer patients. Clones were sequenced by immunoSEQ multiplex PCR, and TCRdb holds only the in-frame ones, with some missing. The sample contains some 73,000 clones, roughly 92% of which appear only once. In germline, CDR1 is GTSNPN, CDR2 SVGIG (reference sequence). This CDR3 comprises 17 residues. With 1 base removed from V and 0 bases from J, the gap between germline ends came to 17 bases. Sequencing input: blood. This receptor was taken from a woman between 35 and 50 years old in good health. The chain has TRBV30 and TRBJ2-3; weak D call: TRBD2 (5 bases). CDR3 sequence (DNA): TGTGCCTGGAGTGCTACTTACGGGATAGGTAGCACAGATACGCAGTATTTT. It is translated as CAWSATYGIGSTDTQYF.